These 18 T cell receptor beta chains share one sample of origin, sequenced in a study (dated by TCRdb to between 2021 and 2024). Libraries came from the immunoSEQ multiplex PCR assay. This is the immuneACCESS table as TCRdb keeps it, with only in-frame sequences that have V and J called. A part of the clones is gone; compared with another copy, unresolved V genes explain less than half, and the rest is unexplained. The sample data list about 68,000 clones, and 85% to 95% of these were observed just once. Of the sample, roughly 4.6% falls within the top ten clones. Sequenced sample: PBMCs. These receptors were collected from a man in his forties or fifties with rheumatoid arthritis.

This chain uses TRBV28 with TRBJ2-1; 8 nucleotides align to TRBD2. CDR3 length: 16 residues. Germline-derived CDR1 and CDR2 are MDHEN and SYDVKM. J lost 9 bases, V lost 2 bases, and 12 bases had no gene match. The CDR3 protein is CASSLGDAAGEAEQFF. CDR3 in DNA: TGTGCCAGCAGTTTAGGGGATGCAGCGGGAGAGGCTGAGCAGTTCTTC.

The chain has TRBV6-1 and TRBJ2-6; D gene uncertain. The CDR3 covers 16 residues. Trimming took off 0 bases at V and 2 bases at J, with 8 bases between the two ends. Looked up from germline, CDR1 is MNHNS and CDR2 is SASEGT. The CDR3: CASSEARGPGANVLTF. CDR3 DNA sequence: TGTGCCAGCAGTGAAGCGCGCGGACCTGGGGCCAACGTCCTGACTTTC.

The chain recombines TRBV6-5 with TRBJ2-3; tentative D call: TRBD2 (5 bases). The CDR3 is made up of 14 amino acids. Trimming took off 6 bases at V and 1 base at J, with 11 bases between the two ends. The V gene's germline CDR1 is MNHEY and CDR2 SVGAGI. The CDR3 loop is CASSKAVRTDTQYF. The DNA for the CDR3 is TGTGCCAGCAGCAAAGCGGTACGCACAGATACGCAGTATTTT.

The V gene is TRBV3-1 (or the pseudogene TRBV3-2), the J gene TRBJ2-2; D may be TRBD1 (6 bases). This CDR3 spans 14 amino acids. The V and J ends lost 4 bases and 2 bases respectively, with 8 bases between them. Germline V gene data show CDR1 as LGHDT and CDR2 as YNNKEL (reference sequence). CDR3 sequence reads: CASSLQGNTGELFF. CDR3 nucleotides: TGTGCCAGCAGCCTACAGGGTAACACCGGGGAGCTGTTTTTT.

This clone was detected only a few times. The chain joins TRBV4-2 to TRBJ1-2, with D perhaps matching TRBD1 (5 bases). Trimming pared 1 base from V and 2 bases from J, leaving 5 bases between. This CDR3 comprises 13 residues. Germline CDR1 reads LGHNA; CDR2 reads YNFKEQ. The CDR3, as DNA: TGTGCCAGCAGCCAAGCAGGGAACTATGGCTACACCTTC. The encoded protein is CASSQAGNYGYTF.

The V call is TRBV28, the J call TRBJ2-7; D unresolved. In germline, CDR1 is MDHEN, CDR2 SYDVKM. This CDR3 contains 13 residues. V was cut by 2 bases and J by 3 bases, with 8 bases left in between. CDR3 nucleotide sequence: TGTGCCAGCAGTTTAGGACGAAACTACGAGCAGTACTTC. Encoded protein: CASSLGRNYEQYF.

This chain connects TRBV10-3 to TRBJ2-5; possibly TRBD1 or TRBD2 for D (5 bases each). CDR1 and CDR2 from the germline V gene are ENHRY and SYGVKD. The ends were cut back, 3 bases at V and 2 bases at J, with 19 bases in the middle. The CDR3 runs 17 residues. For the CDR3, the DNA is TGTGCCATCAGTGATTCAACCCGGGACCCTCTTCAAGAGACCCAGTACTTC. This encodes CAISDSTRDPLQETQYF.

Here the CDR3 DNA reads TGCGCCAGCAGCGAAGACCTTGGAGGGGCTGAGCAGTACTTC. It is translated as CASSEDLGGAEQYF. This rearrangement joins TRBV5-1 to TRBJ2-7, with TRBD2 as a possible D gene (6 bases). V lost 4 bases and J lost 7, with 18 bases in between. The V gene's germline CDR1 is SGHRS and CDR2 YFSETQ. The CDR3 sequence is 14 residues long. Full variable domain (rest looked up from reference TRBV5-1 and TRBJ2-7): KAGVTQTPRYLIKTRGQQVTLSCSPISGHRSVSWYQQTPGQGLQFLFEYFSETQRNKGNFPGRFSGRQFSNSRSEMNVSTLELGDSALYLCASSEDLGGAEQYFGPGTRLTVT.

The chain combines TRBV4-1 with TRBJ1-1; 8 bases are shared with TRBD1. Germline-derived CDR1 and CDR2 are MGHRA and YSYEKL. The CDR3 covers 14 residues. V lost 4 bases to trimming and J lost 1 base; unmatched junction nucleotides: 2. CDR3 region: CASSRTGTNTEAFF. DNA of the CDR3: TGCGCCAGCAGCCGGACAGGGACGAACACTGAAGCTTTCTTT.

This chain links TRBV3-1 (or the pseudogene TRBV3-2) with TRBJ2-7; 12 bases fit TRBD1. Looked up from germline, CDR1 is LGHDT and CDR2 is YNNKEL (reference sequence). V lost 3 bases and J lost 4; bases outside the gene matches: 4. The CDR3 consists of 15 residues. The CDR3 loop is CASSHEGQGAYEQYF. CDR3 sequence (DNA): TGTGCCAGCAGCCATGAGGGACAGGGGGCATACGAGCAGTACTTC.

The J gene is TRBJ1-5, the V gene TRBV7-2, with 8 nucleotides matching TRBD1. From germline, CDR1 is SGHTA and CDR2 FQGNSA. V trimming: 2 bases; J trimming: 4 bases; junction bases outside the gene matches: 7. The CDR3 totals 16 residues. CDR3 region: CASSLQPGGLNQPQHF. The CDR3 DNA reads TGTGCCAGCAGCTTACAGCCAGGGGGCTTGAATCAGCCCCAGCATTTT.

This clone showed up just a few times. The chain joins TRBV30 to TRBJ1-1, with D unclear. CDR1 is GTSNPN and CDR2 is SVGIG in the germline V gene (reference sequence). Trimming left V 2 bases short and J 0 bases short, with 13 bases between. CDR3 length equals 15 residues. The DNA of the CDR3 is TGTGCCTGGAGTAATTCAGGCAGTTTGAACACTGAAGCTTTCTTT. The encoded protein is CAWSNSGSLNTEAFF.

This sequence joins TRBV7-3 and TRBJ2-5; no reliable D call. Germline CDR1 reads SGHTA; CDR2 reads FQGTGA. The CDR3 totals 13 residues. V lost 5 bases and J lost 7, with 14 bases in between. Written as DNA, the CDR3 is TGTGCCAGCAGCGTCCCCCCGGATGGGACCCAGTACTTC. It translates to CASSVPPDGTQYF.

The rearrangement links TRBV6-5 to TRBJ2-7, with TRBD1 as a possible D gene (6 bases). The CDR3 runs to 15 residues. The germline V and J ends were trimmed by 5 bases and 0 bases, with 14 bases remaining between them. Germline V gene data show CDR1 as MNHEY and CDR2 as SVGAGI. CDR3 amino acids: CASSQGTAFSYEQYF. As DNA, the CDR3 is TGTGCCAGCAGTCAGGGGACGGCTTTCTCCTACGAGCAGTACTTC.

The CDR3 reads CASSPGRGRNTEAFF. DNA of the CDR3: TGTGCCAGCAGCCCCGGCAGGGGCCGGAACACTGAAGCTTTCTTT. The rearrangement uses TRBV7-3 and TRBJ1-1; TRBD1 might be the D (6 bases). This CDR3 contains 15 residues. Germline V gene lookup returns CDR1 SGHTA and CDR2 FQGTGA. V shed 5 bases and J shed 1 base, with 14 bases lying between them.

V usage is TRBV18 and J usage is TRBJ1-3, with D tentatively TRBD1 (5 bases). The V end was cut by 5 bases, the J end by 1 base, with 12 bases between. Germline V lookup: CDR1 KGHSH, CDR2 LQKENI. This CDR3 region has 15 residues. The CDR3 DNA reads TGTGCCAGCTCAACCGGGGGATCGTCTGGAAACACCATATATTTT. Translated, it gives CASSTGGSSGNTIYF.

The V gene is TRBV19, the J gene TRBJ2-1; no definite D call. CDR1 is LNHDA, CDR2 SQIVND, per germline (reference sequence). The V end lost 2 bases, the J end lost 5 bases, and 13 bases lay between the germline ends. This CDR3 spans 15 amino acids. The CDR3, as DNA: TGTGCCAGTAGTATATTGAACCGGCAAGACAATGAGCAGTTCTTC. This gives the protein CASSILNRQDNEQFF. Based on the CDR3 plus reference TRBV19 and TRBJ2-1, the full variable domain is DGGITQSPKYLFRKEGQNVTLSCEQNLNHDAMYWYRQDPGQGLRLIYYSQIVNDFQKGDIAEGYSVSREKKESFPLTVTSAQKNPTAFYLCASSILNRQDNEQFFGPGTRLTVL.

The chain employs TRBV7-2 and TRBJ2-1; D gene unclear. CDR1 is SGHTA and CDR2 is FQGNSA in the germline V gene. The CDR3 covers 13 residues. Trimming left V 2 bases short and J 9 bases short, with 11 bases between. The CDR3 bases are TGTGCCAGCAGCTTATCAAGGCCCAGTGAGCAGTTCTTC. Translating it yields CASSLSRPSEQFF.